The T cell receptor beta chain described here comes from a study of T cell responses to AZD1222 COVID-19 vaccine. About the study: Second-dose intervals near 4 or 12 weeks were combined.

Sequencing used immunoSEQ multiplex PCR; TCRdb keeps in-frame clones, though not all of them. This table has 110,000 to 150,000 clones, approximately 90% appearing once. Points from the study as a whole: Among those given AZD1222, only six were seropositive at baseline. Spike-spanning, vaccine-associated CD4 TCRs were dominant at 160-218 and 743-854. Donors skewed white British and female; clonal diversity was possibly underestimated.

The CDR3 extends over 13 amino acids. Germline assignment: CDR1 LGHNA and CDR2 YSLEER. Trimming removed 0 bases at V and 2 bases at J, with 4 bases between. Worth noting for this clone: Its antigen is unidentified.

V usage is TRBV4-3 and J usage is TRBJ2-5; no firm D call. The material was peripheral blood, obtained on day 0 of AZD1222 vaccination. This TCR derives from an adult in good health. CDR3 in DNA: TGCGCCAGCAGCCAAGATAGTCAAGAGACCCAGTACTTC. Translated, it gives CASSQDSQETQYF.